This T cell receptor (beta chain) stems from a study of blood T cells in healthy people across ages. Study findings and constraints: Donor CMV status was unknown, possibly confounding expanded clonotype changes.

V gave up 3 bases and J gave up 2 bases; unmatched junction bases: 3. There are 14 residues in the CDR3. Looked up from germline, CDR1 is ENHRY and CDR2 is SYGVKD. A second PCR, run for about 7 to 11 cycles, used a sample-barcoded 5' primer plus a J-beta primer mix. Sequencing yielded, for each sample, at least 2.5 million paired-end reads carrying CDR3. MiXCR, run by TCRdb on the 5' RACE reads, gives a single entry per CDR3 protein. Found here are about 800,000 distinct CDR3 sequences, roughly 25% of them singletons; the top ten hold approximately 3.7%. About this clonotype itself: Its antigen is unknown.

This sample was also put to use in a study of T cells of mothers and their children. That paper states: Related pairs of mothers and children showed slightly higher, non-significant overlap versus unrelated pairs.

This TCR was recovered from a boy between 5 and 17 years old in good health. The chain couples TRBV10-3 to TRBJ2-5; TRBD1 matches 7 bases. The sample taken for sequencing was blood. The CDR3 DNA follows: TGTGCCATCAGTGAAGGGACAGCACAAGAGACCCAGTACTTC. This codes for CAISEGTAQETQYF.